This T cell receptor beta chain came from a study of cytotoxic CD8 clonotypes in ibrutinib-treated CLL. Data came from immunoSEQ multiplex PCR; TCRdb stores just in-frame clones and leaves some out. The table shows about 69,000 clones, with more than 75% occurring only once. Overall study results and limits: Clonality went up at ibrutinib response and then declined back toward baseline at progression.

The CDR3 has 14 residues. Germline CDR1 is MNHEY and CDR2 is SVGAGI. V was clipped by 6 bases and J by 4 bases, with 13 bases between them. On this clone itself: Its antigen is still unknown.

The sequence came from a human donor with chronic lymphocytic leukemia. This sequence joins TRBV6-5 and TRBJ1-5, with D uncertain. The sequenced sample was PBMCs, obtained at disease progression, from a patient treated with ibrutinib. The CDR3 protein is CASRPDYLNQPQHF. Written as DNA, the CDR3 is TGTGCCAGCAGGCCCGACTACTTGAATCAGCCCCAGCATTTT.